This T cell receptor (beta chain) came from a study of T cell responses to AZD1222 COVID-19 vaccine listed by TCRdb under 2021. Some background on the complete study: A total of approximately 250 trial participants underwent TCR sequencing, of whom roughly 210 had received two doses of AZD1222 and approximately 26 had received two doses of the MenACWY control vaccine. Enrollment into the trials was organized by age into subgroups of 18-55, 56-69 and 70-plus years, and those subgroups contained approximately 160, 26 and 62 TCR-sequenced participants, respectively. What the study reported, not specific to this receptor: The 56-69-year group was small, and its depth increase did not reach significance, likely because of low power. No day 14 peak-response samples were available, so repertoires were characterized only after the peak T cell response. After two AZD1222 doses, both the breadth and the depth of spike-specific TCRs were significantly higher than at day 0 and than in MenACWY recipients. Conclusions about previously exposed vaccinees are limited because only six or seven AZD1222 recipients were SARS-CoV-2 seropositive at baseline. Participants were mostly white British and included more females than males, and it was suggested by the authors that clonal diversity may have been underestimated. Nearly half of unique spike-specific TCRs reportedly recognized epitopes outside regions mutated in the B.1.351 and B.1.1.7 variants. Vaccine-associated CD4 TCRs spanned the whole spike protein, with dominant responses in regions 160-218 and 743-854.

The sample's time point label, decoded: about 28 days (+/-7) after the second vaccine dose. Because spike-specific TCR depth and breadth did not differ between the two schedules, AZD1222 recipients who got a second dose at roughly 4 weeks were pooled with those who got a second dose at roughly 12 weeks. Vaccinee samples were obtained from the UK trials COV001 and COV002, which included a single-blind randomized controlled phase 2/3 trial of AZD1222 (ChAdOx1 nCoV-19) in healthy adults. For TCRbeta chain sequencing, PBMC samples from trial participants were taken at day 0 and at day 28 after the second dose. Including cysteine and phenylalanine, the CDR3 has 15 amino acids. Solely the CDR3 DNA is kept, with 45 bases framed from the first base. For this chain, trimming is 3 bases at the V end and 4 bases at the J end, and the number of junction bases without a gene match is 8. The germline V gene (reference sequence) supplies CDR1 DFQATT and CDR2 SNEGSKA.

The CDR3 regions of human TCRbeta chains were subjected to immunosequencing. Under the source paper's analysis protocol: Repertoire TCRs were checked for matches against a reference library of SARS-CoV-2-specific TCRs that had been generated using the MIRA antigen-specificity platform. Breadth meant the fraction of unique TCRs that were SARS-CoV-2-associated, whereas depth meant the fraction of total T cells that were SARS-CoV-2-associated. Using the MIRA data, each spike-specific TCR was assigned both to the spike region to which the TCR was reactive and to a CD4 or CD8 class. Log10-transformed breadth and depth values were compared by one-way ANOVA with Sidak's multiple comparisons tests. In its TCRdb copy, this immuneACCESS table keeps in-frame sequences only and misses some clones. Where compared with another copy, unresolved V genes explain less than half of these, and the others have no known cause. V and J calls plus clone size are reproduced from that table; the DNA served to infer D and trimming. This sample holds tens of thousands of clones; about 89% were observed only once. Clones ranked in the top ten supply roughly 5.2% of the sample.

This clone turned up a few times. Its antigen remains undetermined. Per-base qualities were not stored, and no clone one base away is much larger. This clonotype was sampled from an adult who received the AZD1222 COVID-19 vaccine. The sequenced sample was peripheral blood, obtained 28 days after the second AZD1222 dose. The chain is made from TRBV20-1 and TRBJ1-5; the junction holds 8 bases that match TRBD1. The DNA sequence is TGCAGTGCTAGTCCCGGGACAGGTTTTAATCAGCCCCAGCATTTT. This translates into CSASPGTGFNQPQHF.